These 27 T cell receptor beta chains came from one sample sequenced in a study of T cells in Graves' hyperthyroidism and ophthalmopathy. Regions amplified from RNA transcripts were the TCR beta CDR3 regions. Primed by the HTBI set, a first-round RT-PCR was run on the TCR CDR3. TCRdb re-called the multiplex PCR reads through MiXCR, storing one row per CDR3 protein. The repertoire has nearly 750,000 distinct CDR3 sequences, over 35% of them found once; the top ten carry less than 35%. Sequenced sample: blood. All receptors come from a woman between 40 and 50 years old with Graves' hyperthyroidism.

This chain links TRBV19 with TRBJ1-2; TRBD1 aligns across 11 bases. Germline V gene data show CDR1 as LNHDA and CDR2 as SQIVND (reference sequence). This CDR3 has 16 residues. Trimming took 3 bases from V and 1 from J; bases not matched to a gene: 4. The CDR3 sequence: CASSIWDRGDNYGYTF. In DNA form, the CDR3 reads TGTGCCAGTAGTATCTGGGACAGGGGGGATAACTATGGCTACACCTTC.

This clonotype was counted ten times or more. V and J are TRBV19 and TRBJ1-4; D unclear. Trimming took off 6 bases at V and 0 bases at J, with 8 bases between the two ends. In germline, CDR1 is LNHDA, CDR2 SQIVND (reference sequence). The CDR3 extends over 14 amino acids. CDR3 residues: CASRPVSTNEKLFF. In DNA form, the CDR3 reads TGTGCCAGTAGGCCAGTTTCAACTAATGAAAAACTGTTTTTT.

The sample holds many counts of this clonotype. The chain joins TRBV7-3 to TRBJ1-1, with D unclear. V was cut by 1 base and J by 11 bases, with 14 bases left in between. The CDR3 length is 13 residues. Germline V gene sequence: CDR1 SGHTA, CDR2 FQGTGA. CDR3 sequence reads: CASSLSQASGAFF. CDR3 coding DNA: TGTGCCAGCAGCTTAAGCCAGGCTTCGGGTGCTTTCTTT. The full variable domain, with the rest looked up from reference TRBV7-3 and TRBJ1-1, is GAGVSQTPSNKVTEKGKYVELRCDPISGHTALYWYRQSLGQGPEFLIYFQGTGAADDSGLPNDRFFAVRPEGSVSTLKIQRTERGDSAVYLCASSLSQASGAFFGQGTRLTVV.

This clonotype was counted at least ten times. This CDR3 reads CASSFPSGAANTGELFF. CDR3 nucleotide sequence: TGTGCCAGCAGCTTCCCCAGCGGGGCCGCGAACACCGGGGAGCTGTTTTTT. V usage is TRBV7-2 and J usage is TRBJ2-2, with 7 bases that match TRBD2. In germline, CDR1 is SGHTA, CDR2 FQGNSA. Losses at the gene ends were 3 bases for V and 0 bases for J; bases not matched to a gene: 7. The CDR3 covers 17 residues. Full variable domain (outside the CDR3, taken from reference TRBV7-2 and TRBJ2-2): GAGVSQSPSNKVTEKGKDVELRCDPISGHTALYWYRQSLGQGLEFLIYFQGNSAPDKSGLPSDRFSAERTGGSVSTLTIQRTQQEDSAVYLCASSFPSGAANTGELFFGEGSRLTVL.

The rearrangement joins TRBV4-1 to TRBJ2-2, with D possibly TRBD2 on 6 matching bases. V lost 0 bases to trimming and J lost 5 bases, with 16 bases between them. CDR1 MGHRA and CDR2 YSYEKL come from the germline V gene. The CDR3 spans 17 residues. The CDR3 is CASSQDRSFSGTGELFF. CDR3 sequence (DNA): TGCGCCAGCAGCCAAGATCGAAGTTTTAGCGGTACCGGGGAGCTGTTTTTT.

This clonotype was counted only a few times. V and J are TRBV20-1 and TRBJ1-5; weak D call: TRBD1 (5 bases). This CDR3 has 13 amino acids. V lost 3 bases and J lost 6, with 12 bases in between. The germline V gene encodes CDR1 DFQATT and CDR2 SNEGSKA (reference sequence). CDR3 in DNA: TGCAGTGCTAGCGGGGGGGGGGGTCAGCCCCAGCATTTT. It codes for CSASGGGGQPQHF.

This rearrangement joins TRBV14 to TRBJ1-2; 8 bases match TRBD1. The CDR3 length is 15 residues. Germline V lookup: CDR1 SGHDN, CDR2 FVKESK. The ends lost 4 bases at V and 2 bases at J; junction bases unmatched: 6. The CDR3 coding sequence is TGTGCCAGCAGCCCACGGACAGGGCAAAACTATGGCTACACCTTC. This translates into CASSPRTGQNYGYTF.

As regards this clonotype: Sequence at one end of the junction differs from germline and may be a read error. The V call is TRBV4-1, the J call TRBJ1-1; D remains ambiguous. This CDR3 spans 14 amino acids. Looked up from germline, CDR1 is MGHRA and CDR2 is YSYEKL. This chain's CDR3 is CASSQAIGQREAFF. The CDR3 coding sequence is TGTGCCAGCAGCCAAGCGATAGGTCAGCGTGAAGCTTTCTTT.

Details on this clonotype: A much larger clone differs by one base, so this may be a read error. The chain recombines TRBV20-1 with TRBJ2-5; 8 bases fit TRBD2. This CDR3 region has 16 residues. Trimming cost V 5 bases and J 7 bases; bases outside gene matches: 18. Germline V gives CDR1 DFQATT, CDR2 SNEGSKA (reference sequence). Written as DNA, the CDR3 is TGCAGTGCTCAGGGATTGGGTCTAGCGGGCGGAGGGACCCAGTACTTC. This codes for CSAQGLGLAGGGTQYF.

DNA of the CDR3: TGTGCTAGTGGTTTTGGGGGGGCCGAGGAGACCCAGTACTTC. Translating it yields CASGFGGAEETQYF. The rearrangement uses TRBV12-5 and TRBJ2-5; D may be TRBD2 (7 bases). In germline, CDR1 is LGHNT, CDR2 FRNRAP. There are 14 residues in the CDR3. The V end was cut by 3 bases, the J end by 5 bases, with 13 bases between. Drawing the rest from reference TRBV12-5 and TRBJ2-5, the complete variable domain is DARVTQTPRHKVTEMGQEVTMRCQPILGHNTVFWYRQTMMQGLELLAYFRNRAPLDDSGMPKDRFSAEMPDATLATLKIQPSEPRDSAVYFCASGFGGAEETQYFGPGTRLLVL.

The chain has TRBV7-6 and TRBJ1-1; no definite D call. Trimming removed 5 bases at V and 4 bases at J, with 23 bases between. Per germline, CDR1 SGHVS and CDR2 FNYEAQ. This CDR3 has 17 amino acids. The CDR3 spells CASSQVVDWVGGTEAFF. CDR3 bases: TGTGCCAGCAGCCAAGTGGTGGACTGGGTAGGCGGCACTGAAGCTTTCTTT.

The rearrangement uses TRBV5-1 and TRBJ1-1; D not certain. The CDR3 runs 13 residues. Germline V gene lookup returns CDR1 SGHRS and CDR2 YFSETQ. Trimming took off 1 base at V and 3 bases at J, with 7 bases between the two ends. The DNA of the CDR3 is TGCGCCAGCAGCTTGAGCGGATACACTGAAGCTTTCTTT. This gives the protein CASSLSGYTEAFF.

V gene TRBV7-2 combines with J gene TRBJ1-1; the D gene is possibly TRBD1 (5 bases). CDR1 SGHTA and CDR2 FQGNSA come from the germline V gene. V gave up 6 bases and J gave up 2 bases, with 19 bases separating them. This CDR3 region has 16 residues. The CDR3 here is CASSQGPIWGNTEAFF. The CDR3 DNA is TGTGCCAGCAGTCAGGGACCGATCTGGGGAAACACTGAAGCTTTCTTT.

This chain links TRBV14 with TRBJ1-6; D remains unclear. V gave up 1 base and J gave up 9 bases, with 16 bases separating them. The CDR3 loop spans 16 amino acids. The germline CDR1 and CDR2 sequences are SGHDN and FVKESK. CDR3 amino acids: CASSQAGGMTGSPLHF. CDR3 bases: TGTGCCAGCAGCCAAGCGGGAGGGATGACTGGTTCACCCCTCCACTTT.

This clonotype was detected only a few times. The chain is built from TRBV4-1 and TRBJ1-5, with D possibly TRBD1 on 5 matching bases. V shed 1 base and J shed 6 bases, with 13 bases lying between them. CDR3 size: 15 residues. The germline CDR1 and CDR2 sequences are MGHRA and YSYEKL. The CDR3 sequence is CASSQARGAGQPQHF. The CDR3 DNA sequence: TGCGCCAGCAGCCAAGCCCGAGGGGCGGGTCAGCCCCAGCATTTT.

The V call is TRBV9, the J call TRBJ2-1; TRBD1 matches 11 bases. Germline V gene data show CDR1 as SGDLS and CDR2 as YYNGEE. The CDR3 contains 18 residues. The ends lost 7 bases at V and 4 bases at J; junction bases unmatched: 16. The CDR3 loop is CASSPPQGQGAHYNEQFF. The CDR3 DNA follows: TGTGCCAGCTCACCACCCCAAGGACAGGGGGCTCATTACAATGAGCAGTTCTTC.

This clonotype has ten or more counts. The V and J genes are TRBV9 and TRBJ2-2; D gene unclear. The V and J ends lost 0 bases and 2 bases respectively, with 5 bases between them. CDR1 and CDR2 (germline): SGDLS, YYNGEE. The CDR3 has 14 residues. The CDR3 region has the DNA TGTGCCAGCAGCGTAGACCTTAACACCGGGGAGCTGTTTTTT. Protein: CASSVDLNTGELFF. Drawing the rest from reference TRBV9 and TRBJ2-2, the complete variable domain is DSGVTQTPKHLITATGQRVTLRCSPRSGDLSVYWYQQSLDQGLQFLIQYYNGEERAKGNILERFSAQQFPDLHSELNLSSLELGDSALYFCASSVDLNTGELFFGEGSRLTVL.

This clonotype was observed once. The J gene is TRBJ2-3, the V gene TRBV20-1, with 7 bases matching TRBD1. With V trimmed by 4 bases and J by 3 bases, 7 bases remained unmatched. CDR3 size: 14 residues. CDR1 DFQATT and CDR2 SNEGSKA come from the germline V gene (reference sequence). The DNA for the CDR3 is TGCAGTGCTACGAAGAGGACAGGAACAGATACGCAGTATTTT. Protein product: CSATKRTGTDTQYF.

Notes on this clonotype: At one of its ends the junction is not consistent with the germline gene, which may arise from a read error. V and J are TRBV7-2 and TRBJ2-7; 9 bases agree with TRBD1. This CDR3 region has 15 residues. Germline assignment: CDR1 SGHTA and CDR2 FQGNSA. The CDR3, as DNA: TGTGCCAGCAGTTACTCCGGGACAGGGAGTTACGGGCAGTACTTC. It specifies CASSYSGTGSYGQYF.

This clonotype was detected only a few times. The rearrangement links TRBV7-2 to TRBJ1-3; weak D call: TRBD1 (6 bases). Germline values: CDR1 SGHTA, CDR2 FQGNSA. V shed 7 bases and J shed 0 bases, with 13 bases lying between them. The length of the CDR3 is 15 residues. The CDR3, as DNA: TGTGCCAGCACGGAAAGGACAGTCTCTGGAAACACCATATATTTT. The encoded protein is CASTERTVSGNTIYF. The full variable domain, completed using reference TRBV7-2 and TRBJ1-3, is GAGVSQSPSNKVTEKGKDVELRCDPISGHTALYWYRQSLGQGLEFLIYFQGNSAPDKSGLPSDRFSAERTGGSVSTLTIQRTQQEDSAVYLCASTERTVSGNTIYFGEGSWLTVV.

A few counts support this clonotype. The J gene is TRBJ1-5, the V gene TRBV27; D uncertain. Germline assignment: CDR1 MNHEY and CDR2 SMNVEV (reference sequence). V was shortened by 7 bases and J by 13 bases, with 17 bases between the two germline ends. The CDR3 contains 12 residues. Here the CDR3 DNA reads TGTGCCAGCAAAGGGCAGGAGGGTCAGCAGCATTTT. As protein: CASKGQEGQQHF.

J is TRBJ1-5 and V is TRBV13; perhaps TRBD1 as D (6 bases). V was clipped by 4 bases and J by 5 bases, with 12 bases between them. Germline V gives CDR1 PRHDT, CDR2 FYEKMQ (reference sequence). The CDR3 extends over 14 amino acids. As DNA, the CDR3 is TGTGCCAGCAGCTCGGACAGCACCCATCAGCCCCAGCATTTT. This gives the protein CASSSDSTHQPQHF.

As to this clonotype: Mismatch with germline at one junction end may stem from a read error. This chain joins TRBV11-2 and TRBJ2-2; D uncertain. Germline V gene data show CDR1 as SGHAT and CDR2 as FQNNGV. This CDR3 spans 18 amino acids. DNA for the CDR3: TGCGCCAGCAGCCAAGATTCTTATTATGGAGCTAACACCGGGGAGCTGTTTTTT. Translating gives CASSQDSYYGANTGELFF.

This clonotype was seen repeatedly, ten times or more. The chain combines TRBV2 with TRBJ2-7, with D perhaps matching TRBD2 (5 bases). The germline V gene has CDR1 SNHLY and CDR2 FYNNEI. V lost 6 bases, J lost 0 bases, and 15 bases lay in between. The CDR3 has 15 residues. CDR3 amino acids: CASSHGLGSSYEQYF. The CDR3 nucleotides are TGTGCCAGCAGCCACGGACTTGGTAGCTCCTACGAGCAGTACTTC.

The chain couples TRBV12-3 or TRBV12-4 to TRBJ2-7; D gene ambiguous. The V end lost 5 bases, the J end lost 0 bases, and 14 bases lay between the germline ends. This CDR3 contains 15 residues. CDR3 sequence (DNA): TGTGCCAGCAGTATCGACCTGGTCAGCTCCTACGAGCAGTACTTC. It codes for CASSIDLVSSYEQYF.

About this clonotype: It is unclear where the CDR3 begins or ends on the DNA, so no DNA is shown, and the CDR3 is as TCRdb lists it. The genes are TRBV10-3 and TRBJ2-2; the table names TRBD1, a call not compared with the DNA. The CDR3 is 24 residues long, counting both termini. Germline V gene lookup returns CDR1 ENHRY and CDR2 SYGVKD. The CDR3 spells CAISEAISGANVLTFGAGTGELFF.

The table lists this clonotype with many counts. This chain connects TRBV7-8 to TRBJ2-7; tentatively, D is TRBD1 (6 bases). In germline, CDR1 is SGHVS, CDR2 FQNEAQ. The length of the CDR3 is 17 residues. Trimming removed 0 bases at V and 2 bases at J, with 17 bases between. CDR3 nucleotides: TGTGCCAGCAGCTTAGCTGTAGGGGGTTTTGGTACCTACGAGCAGTACTTC. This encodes CASSLAVGGFGTYEQYF.